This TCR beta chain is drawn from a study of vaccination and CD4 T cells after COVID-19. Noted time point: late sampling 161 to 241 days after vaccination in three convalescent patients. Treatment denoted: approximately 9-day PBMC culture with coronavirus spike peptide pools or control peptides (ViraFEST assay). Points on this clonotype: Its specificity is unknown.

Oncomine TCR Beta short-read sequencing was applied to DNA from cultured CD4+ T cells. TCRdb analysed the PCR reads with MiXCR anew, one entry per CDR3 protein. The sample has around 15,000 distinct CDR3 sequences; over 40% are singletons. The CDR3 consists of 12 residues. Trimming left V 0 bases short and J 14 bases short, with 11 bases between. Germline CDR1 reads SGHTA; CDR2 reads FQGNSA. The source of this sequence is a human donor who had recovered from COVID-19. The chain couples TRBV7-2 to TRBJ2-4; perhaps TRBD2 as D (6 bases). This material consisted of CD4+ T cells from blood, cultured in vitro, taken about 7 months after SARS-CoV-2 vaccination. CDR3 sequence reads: CASSLAEGLEYF. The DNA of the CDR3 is TGTGCCAGCAGCTTAGCGGAGGGGCTGGAGTACTTC.